This T cell receptor beta chain was recovered during a study of Graves' ophthalmopathy and Graves' hyperthyroidism. Findings and limits, study-wide: Appearing in blood as well were most expanded thyroid clonotypes above 0.001 frequency.

The authors diagnosed from clinical symptoms, serum thyroxine, TRAb, thyroid ultrasound and orbital computed tomography. This clonotype was counted ten times or more. Its matching antigen is unknown. The sequenced template was RNA, covering the TCR beta CDR3 region. HTBI primers primed a first-round RT-PCR, and a second-round multiplex PCR followed. TCRdb re-called the multiplex PCR reads through MiXCR, storing one row per CDR3 protein. This sample has 900,000 to 1,200,000 distinct CDR3 sequences, with about two fifths found just once. CDR3 length: 14 residues. Per germline, CDR1 LGHNA and CDR2 YSLEER. V shed 0 bases and J shed 3 bases, with 8 bases lying between them.

The chain carries TRBV4-3 and TRBJ1-1, with D unresolved. The sample taken for sequencing was peripheral blood or thyroid tissue (not recorded which). The TCR sequence derives from an adult man with Graves' hyperthyroidism. The CDR3 DNA reads TGCGCCAGCAGCCAAGATTGGAGTTACACTGAAGCTTTCTTT. It encodes CASSQDWSYTEAFF.